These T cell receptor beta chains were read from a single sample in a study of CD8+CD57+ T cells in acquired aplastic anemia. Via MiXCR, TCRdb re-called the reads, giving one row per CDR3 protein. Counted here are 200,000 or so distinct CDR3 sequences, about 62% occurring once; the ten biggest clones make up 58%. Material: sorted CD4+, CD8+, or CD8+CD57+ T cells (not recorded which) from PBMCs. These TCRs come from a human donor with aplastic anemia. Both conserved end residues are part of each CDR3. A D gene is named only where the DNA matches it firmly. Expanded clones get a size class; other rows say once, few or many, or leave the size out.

TGTGCCACCAGCAGCTCCAGGTCGGGACAGGGGGTTTCAGAGTACTTC	CATSSSRSGQGVSEYF	TRBD1	NA	TRBV15	TRBJ2-7
TGTGCCAGCAGCGTGAGCGGGGCGGGTACTGAAGCTTTCTTT	CASSVSGAGTEAFF	NA	NA	TRBV9	TRBJ1-1
TGTGCCAGCAGCGAGGGGACAGGGTGGTATGAGCAGTTCTTC	CASSEGTGWYEQFF	TRBD1	many	TRBV5-6	TRBJ2-1
TGCGCCAGCAGCTTGGGGACTGGCGGTACGGGCTACACCTTC	CASSLGTGGTGYTF	NA	NA	TRBV5-1	TRBJ1-2
TGCAGTGCTACCCCCCCGGGGGTACAAGAGACCCAGTACTTC	CSATPPGVQETQYF	NA	NA	TRBV20-1	TRBJ2-5
TGTGCCAGTAGAGATATAGGAGGGGGCAATCAGCCCCAGCATTTT	CASRDIGGGNQPQHF	NA	NA	TRBV19	TRBJ1-5
TGTGCCAGTAGTATAGGGGACCGATTAATTCAGTACTTC	CASSIGDRLIQYF	NA	NA	TRBV19	TRBJ2-4
TGTGCCAGCAGCGTAGGTGGTAGCGGGGGTTCAGGAGAGACCCAGTACTTC	CASSVGGSGGSGETQYF	TRBD2	many	TRBV9	TRBJ2-5
TGCGCCAGCAGTGAGTCTGGGGGGAACCCTTACAATGAGCAGTTCTTC	CASSESGGNPYNEQFF	NA	NA	TRBV10-2	TRBJ2-1
TGCGCCAGCAGCCCACCCTCCATCATCTCGGGAAGGAGCTCCTACGAGCAGTACTTC	CASSPPSIISGRSSYEQYF	NA	NA	TRBV4-1	TRBJ2-7
TGTGCCAGCAGCGACCCCCTAGACAGGGTGAACGAGCAGTACTTC	CASSDPLDRVNEQYF	TRBD1	many	TRBV7-9	TRBJ2-7
TGTGCCATCAGTGAATGGGGAAACACCGGGGAGCTGTTTTTT	CAISEWGNTGELFF	NA	NA	TRBV10-3	TRBJ2-2
TGCAGTGCTAGCAGTACAGGGATTCTTGCCTATGGCTACACCTTC	CSASSTGILAYGYTF	NA	NA	TRBV20-1	TRBJ1-2
TGCAGCGCGCAGGGGATCCAGCAGGGAGGAGAAAAACTGTTTTTT	CSAQGIQQGGEKLFF	NA	NA	TRBV29-1	TRBJ1-4
TGTGCCAGCAGTTTAGGGGACGGAGCTCGAGACTCACCCCTCCACTTT	CASSLGDGARDSPLHF	NA	NA	TRBV7-8	TRBJ1-6
TGTAAATCGGGGGGCGCGAATGGCTACACCTTC	CKSGGANGYTF	NA	NA	TRBV19	TRBJ1-2
TGTGCCAGCAGCAAGACAGGGGCTAACTACGAGCAGTACTTC	CASSKTGANYEQYF	TRBD1	few	TRBV5-4	TRBJ2-7
TGTGCCAGCAGCGTAGGGGGGGCCGAGGACGAGCAGTACTTC	CASSVGGAEDEQYF	NA	NA	TRBV9	TRBJ2-7
TGTGCCACCAGCAGCTCCAGGTCGGGACAGTCCTACAATGAGCAGTTCTTC	CATSSSRSGQSYNEQFF	TRBD1	few	TRBV15	TRBJ2-1
TGCGCCAGTAGCCAAACTAGCGGGGGGCACGAGCAGTACTTC	CASSQTSGGHEQYF	TRBD2	NA	TRBV4-1	TRBJ2-7
TGTGCCAGCAGCCCTGTTTCCGGGACAGTTGCGACCGGGGAGCTGTACTTC	CASSPVSGTVATGELYF	TRBD1	NA	TRBV9	TRBJ2-7
TGCAGTGCTAGAGATTTCGGGGGGGGCCTCTACAATGAGCAGTTCTTC	CSARDFGGGLYNEQFF	TRBD2	NA	TRBV20-1	TRBJ2-1
TGTGCCAGCAGCCACACATTGAACACTGAAGCTTTCTTT	CASSHTLNTEAFF	NA	NA	TRBV7-7	TRBJ1-1
TGTGCCAGCAGCTTGATTAACTATGGCTGCACCTTC	CASSLINYGCTF	NA	NA	TRBV7-2	TRBJ1-2
TGTGCCAGCAGCTTAGTTGGTGGGGGCCTGTACGAGCAGTACTTC	CASSLVGGGLYEQYF	NA	few	TRBV7-2	TRBJ2-7
TGCAGTGCTAGAGATAAGGGACGCGAGCAGTACTTC	CSARDKGREQYF	NA	few	TRBV20-1	TRBJ2-7
TGCAGCGTTGACGCGGGGGCAAGCCAAGAGACCCAGTACTTC	CSVDAGASQETQYF	NA	NA	TRBV29-1	TRBJ2-5
TGTGCCAGCAGCTTACGATACAGGGGTAGCGAGCAGTACTTC	CASSLRYRGSEQYF	TRBD1	NA	TRBV7-2	TRBJ2-7
TGTGCCAGCAGCTCAAAGCGGGACAGCATATACAATGAGCAGTTCTTC	CASSSKRDSIYNEQFF	NA	NA	TRBV7-9	TRBJ2-1
TGCAGTGCTACCGGACTAGCGGGAGAGGTAGAGTCCCAGTACTTC	CSATGLAGEVESQYF	TRBD2	NA	TRBV20-1	TRBJ2-5
TGTGCCACCAGCAGTTTCCTTCCAGGGAGGGGAAACACCATATATTTT	CATSSFLPGRGNTIYF	NA	NA	TRBV15	TRBJ1-3
TGCGCCAGCAGTTCCGGACTAGCGGGTAGCAATGAGCAGTTCTTC	CASSSGLAGSNEQFF	TRBD2	many	TRBV5-1	TRBJ2-1
TGTGCCAGCAGCCAAGTAAGCCAACTTTATGAGCAGTTCTTC	CASSQVSQLYEQFF	NA	NA	TRBV14	TRBJ2-1
TGTGCCAGCAACTCCGGGACAGGGAACACTGAAGCTTTCTTT	CASNSGTGNTEAFF	TRBD1	few	TRBV2	TRBJ1-1
TGTGCCACCAGTGACCCTCCGTGTTATGGCTACACCTTC	CATSDPPCYGYTF	NA	NA	TRBV24-1	TRBJ1-2
TGTGCCAGCGGGACAGGGGGCATCAACGAGCAGTACTTC	CASGTGGINEQYF	TRBD1	once	TRBV5-1	TRBJ2-7
TGCGCCAGCAGTGAGGGGGCTAACACAGATACGCAGTATTTT	CASSEGANTDTQYF	NA	NA	TRBV10-1	TRBJ2-3
TGTGCCACCGCGGGCGGGCCCTCTATATACAATGAGCAGTTCTTC	CATAGGPSIYNEQFF	NA	NA	TRBV24-1	TRBJ2-1
TGTGCCAGCAGCCCCCGAGGACCGAGGGAACACAATGAGCAGTTCTTC	CASSPRGPREHNEQFF	NA	NA	TRBV9	TRBJ2-1
TGTGCCAGCAGTTACGACAGGGGGATGGCAGATACGCAGTATTTT	CASSYDRGMADTQYF	TRBD1	NA	TRBV6-5	TRBJ2-3
TGTGCCAGTAAAGGAGCGTGGGAGCTGTTTTTT	CASKGAWELFF	NA	many	TRBV19	TRBJ2-2